Listed here are 3 T cell receptor beta chains from one sample, sequenced in a study of T and B cells in COVID-19 patients. Multiplex PCR with BIOMED2 TRB-A/B primer pools amplified TRB rearrangements. TCRdb re-derived calls from the multiplex PCR reads in MiXCR, one entry per CDR3 protein. The repertoire holds 15,000 to 20,000 distinct CDR3 sequences, with over 30% as singletons. TRB was amplified from about 260-540 ng of blood genomic DNA. Sequencing was performed on blood. These TCRs come from a human donor with active COVID-19.

This clonotype was detected once. This chain connects TRBV6-6 to TRBJ1-5; D is possibly TRBD1 (5 bases). Germline loops: CDR1 MNHNY, CDR2 SVGAGI (reference sequence). The V end lost 8 bases, the J end lost 5 bases, and 19 bases lay between the germline ends. The CDR3 has 15 residues. For the CDR3, the DNA is TGTGCCAGCTGGGTGGGACTGGGGGGAGATCAGCCCCAGCATTTT. Translated: CASWVGLGGDQPQHF.

This clonotype qualifies as medium-sized (0.01 to 0.1%). The chain links TRBV19 to TRBJ2-2, with D uncertain. The CDR3 is made up of 12 amino acids. Trimming removed 7 bases from V and 6 bases from J, with 9 bases in between. Per the germline V gene, CDR1 is LNHDA and CDR2 is SQIVND (reference sequence). The CDR3 DNA reads as TGTGCCAGTAAACGAGCGTCCGGGGAGCTGTTTTTT. Its translation is CASKRASGELFF.

The chain uses TRBV6-5 and TRBJ1-4; TRBD1 aligns across 8 bases. In germline, CDR1 is MNHEY, CDR2 SVGAGI. With V trimmed by 2 bases and J by 12 bases, 8 bases remained unmatched. The CDR3 spans 14 residues. CDR3 amino acids: CASSYADRESQLFF. CDR3 sequence (DNA): TGTGCCAGCAGTTACGCGGACAGGGAGAGCCAACTGTTTTTT.